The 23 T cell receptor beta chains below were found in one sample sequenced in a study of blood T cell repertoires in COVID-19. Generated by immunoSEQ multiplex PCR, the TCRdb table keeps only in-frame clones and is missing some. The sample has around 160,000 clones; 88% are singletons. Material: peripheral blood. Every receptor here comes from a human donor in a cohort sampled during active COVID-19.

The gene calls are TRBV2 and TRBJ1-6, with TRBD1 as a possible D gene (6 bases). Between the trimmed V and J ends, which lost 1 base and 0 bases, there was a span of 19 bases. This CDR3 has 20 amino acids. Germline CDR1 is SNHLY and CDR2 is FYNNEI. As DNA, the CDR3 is TGTGCCAGCAGTGAAGTACGGGGGGGGACACAACACTCCTATAATTCACCCCTCCACTTT. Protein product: CASSEVRGGTQHSYNSPLHF.

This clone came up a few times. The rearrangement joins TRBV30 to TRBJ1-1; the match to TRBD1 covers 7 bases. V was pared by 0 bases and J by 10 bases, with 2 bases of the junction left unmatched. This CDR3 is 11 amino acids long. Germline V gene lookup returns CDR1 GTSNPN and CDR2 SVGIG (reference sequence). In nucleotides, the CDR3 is TGTGCCTGGAGTGTGGGACAGCCAGCTTTCTTT. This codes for CAWSVGQPAFF.

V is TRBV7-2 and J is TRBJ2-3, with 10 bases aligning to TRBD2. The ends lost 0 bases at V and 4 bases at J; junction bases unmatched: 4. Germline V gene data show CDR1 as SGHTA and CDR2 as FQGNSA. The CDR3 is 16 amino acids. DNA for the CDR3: TGTGCCAGCAGCTTAGCGTGGACTAGCGGTTCAGATACGCAGTATTTT. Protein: CASSLAWTSGSDTQYF.

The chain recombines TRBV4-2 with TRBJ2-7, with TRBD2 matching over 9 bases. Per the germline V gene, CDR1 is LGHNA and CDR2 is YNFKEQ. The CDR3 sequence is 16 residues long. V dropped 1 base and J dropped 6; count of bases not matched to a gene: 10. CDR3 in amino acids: CASSQGGGAMFGEQYF. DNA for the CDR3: TGTGCCAGCAGCCAAGGCGGGGGGGCCATGTTCGGCGAGCAGTACTTC.

CDR3 DNA: TGTGCCAGCAGTGAGGGGGCGCTGGGGAACTATGGCTACACCTTC. Amino acids: CASSEGALGNYGYTF. The chain uses TRBV6-1 and TRBJ1-2; TRBD1 might be the D (6 bases). Germline V gene data show CDR1 as MNHNS and CDR2 as SASEGT. The CDR3 is 15 amino acids. V gave up 3 bases and J gave up 2 bases, with 13 bases separating them.

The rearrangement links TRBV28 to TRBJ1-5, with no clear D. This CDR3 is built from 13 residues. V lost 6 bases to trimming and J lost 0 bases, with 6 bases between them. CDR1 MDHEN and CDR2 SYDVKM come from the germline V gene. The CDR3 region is CASRINSNQPQHF. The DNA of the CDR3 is TGTGCCAGCAGAATCAATAGCAATCAGCCCCAGCATTTT.

CDR3 sequence reads: CASSQGLRTDTQYF. CDR3 nucleotides: TGTGCCAGCAGCCAGGGACTCCGCACAGATACGCAGTATTTT. The chain uses TRBV5-5 and TRBJ2-3; perhaps TRBD2 as D (6 bases). Germline CDR1 reads SGHKS; CDR2 reads YYEKEE (reference sequence). The CDR3 loop spans 14 amino acids. V gave up 4 bases and J gave up 1 base, with 10 bases separating them.

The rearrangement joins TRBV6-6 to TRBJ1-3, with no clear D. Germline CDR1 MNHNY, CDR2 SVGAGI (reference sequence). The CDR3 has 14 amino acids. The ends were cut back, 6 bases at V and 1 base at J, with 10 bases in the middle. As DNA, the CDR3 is TGTGCCAGCAGCGCGGCTGCGTCTGGAAACACCATATATTTT. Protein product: CASSAAASGNTIYF.

CDR3 protein: CASSFGPPGDTQYF. The CDR3 nucleotides are TGTGCCAGCAGCTTTGGACCCCCGGGGGATACGCAGTATTTT. This rearrangement joins TRBV7-9 to TRBJ2-3, with D possibly matching TRBD2 (5 bases). The germline V gene encodes CDR1 SEHNR and CDR2 FQNEAQ (reference sequence). This CDR3 has 14 amino acids. Trimming removed 3 bases from V and 6 bases from J, with 13 bases in between.

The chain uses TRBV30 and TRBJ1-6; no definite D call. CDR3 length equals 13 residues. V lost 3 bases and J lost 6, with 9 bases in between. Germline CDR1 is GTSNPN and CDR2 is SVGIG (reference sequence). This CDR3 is CAWSRQANSPLHF. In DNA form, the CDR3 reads TGTGCCTGGAGCAGGCAGGCTAATTCACCCCTCCACTTT. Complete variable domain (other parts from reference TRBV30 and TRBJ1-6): SQTIHQWPATLVQPVGSPLSLECTVEGTSNPNLYWYRQAAGRGLQLLFYSVGIGQISSEVPQNLSASRPQDRQFILSSKKLLLSDSGFYLCAWSRQANSPLHFGNGTRLTVT.

Here the CDR3 DNA reads TGTGCCAGCTCACCGGTCGGGACAGTACAAGAGACCCAGTACTTC. Its protein is CASSPVGTVQETQYF. The rearrangement joins TRBV18 to TRBJ2-5, with TRBD1 matching over 7 bases. Germline loops: CDR1 KGHSH, CDR2 LQKENI. After removal of 3 bases from V and 2 bases from J, the junction contained 6 bases not matched to a gene. The CDR3 totals 15 residues. The full variable domain, with the rest looked up from reference TRBV18 and TRBJ2-5, is NAGVMQNPRHLVRRRGQEARLRCSPMKGHSHVYWYRQLPEEGLKFMVYLQKENIIDESGMPKERFSAEFPKEGPSILRIQQVVRGDSAAYFCASSPVGTVQETQYFGPGTRLLVL.

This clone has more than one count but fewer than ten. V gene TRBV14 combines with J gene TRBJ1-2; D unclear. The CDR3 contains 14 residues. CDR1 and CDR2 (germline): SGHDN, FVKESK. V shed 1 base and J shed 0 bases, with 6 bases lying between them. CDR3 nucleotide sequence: TGTGCCAGCAGCCAAGGCGAAGCTAACTATGGCTACACCTTC. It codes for CASSQGEANYGYTF.

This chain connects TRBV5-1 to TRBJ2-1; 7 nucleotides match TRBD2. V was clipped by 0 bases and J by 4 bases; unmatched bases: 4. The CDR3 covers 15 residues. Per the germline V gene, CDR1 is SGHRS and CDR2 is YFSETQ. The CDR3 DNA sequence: TGCGCCAGCAGCTTGGCGACTAGCTCATACAATGAGCAGTTCTTC. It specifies CASSLATSSYNEQFF.

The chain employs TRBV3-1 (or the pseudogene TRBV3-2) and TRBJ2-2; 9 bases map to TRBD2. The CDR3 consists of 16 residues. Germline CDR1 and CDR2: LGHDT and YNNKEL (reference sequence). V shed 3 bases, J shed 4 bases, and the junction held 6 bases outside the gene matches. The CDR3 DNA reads TGTGCCAGCAGCCAGGTAGCGGGAGAGATCACCGGGGAGCTGTTTTTT. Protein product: CASSQVAGEITGELFF.

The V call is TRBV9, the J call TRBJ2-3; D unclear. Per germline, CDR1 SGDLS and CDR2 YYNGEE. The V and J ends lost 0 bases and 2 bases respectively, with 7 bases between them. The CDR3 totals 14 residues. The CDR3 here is CASSVVSVTDTQYF. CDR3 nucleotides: TGTGCCAGCAGCGTAGTCTCGGTCACAGATACGCAGTATTTT.

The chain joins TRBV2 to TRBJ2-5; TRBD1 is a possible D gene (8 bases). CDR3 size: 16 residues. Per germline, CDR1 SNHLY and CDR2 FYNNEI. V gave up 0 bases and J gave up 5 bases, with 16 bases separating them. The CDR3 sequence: CASSEALQGGVETQYF. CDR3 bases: TGTGCCAGCAGTGAAGCGCTACAGGGGGGGGTGGAGACCCAGTACTTC.

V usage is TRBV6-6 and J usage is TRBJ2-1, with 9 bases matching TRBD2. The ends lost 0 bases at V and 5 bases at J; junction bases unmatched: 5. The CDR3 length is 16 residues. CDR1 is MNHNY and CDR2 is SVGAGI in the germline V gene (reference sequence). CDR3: CASSYSSSGENNEQFF. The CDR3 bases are TGTGCCAGCAGTTACTCTTCTAGCGGGGAAAACAATGAGCAGTTCTTC.

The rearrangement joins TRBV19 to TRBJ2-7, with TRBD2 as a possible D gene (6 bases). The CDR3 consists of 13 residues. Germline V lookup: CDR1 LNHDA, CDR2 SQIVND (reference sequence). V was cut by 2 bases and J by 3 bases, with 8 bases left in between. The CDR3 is CASSIRRDYEQYF. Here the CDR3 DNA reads TGTGCCAGTAGTATACGGCGGGACTACGAGCAGTACTTC.

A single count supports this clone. In DNA form, the CDR3 reads TGTGCCAGTAGTATCGGTGGCGGGATTACCGGGGAGCTGTTTTTT. The encoded protein is CASSIGGGITGELFF. The chain couples TRBV19 to TRBJ2-2; weak D call: TRBD2 (6 bases). V lost 3 bases and J lost 5, with 13 bases in between. The CDR3 loop spans 15 amino acids. Germline lookup yields CDR1 LNHDA and CDR2 SQIVND (reference sequence).

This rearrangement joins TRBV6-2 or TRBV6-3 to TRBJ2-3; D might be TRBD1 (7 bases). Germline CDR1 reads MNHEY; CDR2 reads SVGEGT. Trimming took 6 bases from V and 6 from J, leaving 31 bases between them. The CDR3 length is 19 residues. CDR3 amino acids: CASRPTPYSGGFLLDTQYF. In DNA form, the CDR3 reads TGTGCCAGCAGACCTACGCCGTATTCAGGGGGGTTCTTACTGGATACGCAGTATTTT.

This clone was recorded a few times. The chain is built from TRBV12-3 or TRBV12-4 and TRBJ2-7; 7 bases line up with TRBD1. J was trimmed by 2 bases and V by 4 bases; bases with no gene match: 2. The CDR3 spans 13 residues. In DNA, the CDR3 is TGTGCCAGCAGTTCCCAGGGGGCCTACGAGCAGTACTTC. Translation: CASSSQGAYEQYF.

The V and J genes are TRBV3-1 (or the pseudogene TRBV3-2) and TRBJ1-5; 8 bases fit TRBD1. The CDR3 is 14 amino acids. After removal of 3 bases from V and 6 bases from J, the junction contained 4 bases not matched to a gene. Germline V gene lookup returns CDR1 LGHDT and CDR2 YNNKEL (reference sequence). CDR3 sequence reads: CASSQTGEGQPQHF. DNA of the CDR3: TGTGCCAGCAGCCAGACAGGGGAGGGTCAGCCCCAGCATTTT.

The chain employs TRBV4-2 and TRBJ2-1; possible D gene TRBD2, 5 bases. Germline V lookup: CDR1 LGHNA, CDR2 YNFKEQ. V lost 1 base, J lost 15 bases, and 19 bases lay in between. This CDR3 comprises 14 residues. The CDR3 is CASSQVGLKRGPFF. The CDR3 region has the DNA TGTGCCAGCAGCCAAGTCGGCCTTAAGCGAGGGCCGTTCTTC.